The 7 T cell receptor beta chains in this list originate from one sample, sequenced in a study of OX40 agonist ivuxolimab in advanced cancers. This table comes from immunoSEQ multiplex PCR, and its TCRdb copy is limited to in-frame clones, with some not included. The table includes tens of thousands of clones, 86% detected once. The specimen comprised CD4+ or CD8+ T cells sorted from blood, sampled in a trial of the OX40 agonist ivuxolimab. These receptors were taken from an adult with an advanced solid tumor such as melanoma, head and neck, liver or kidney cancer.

CDR3 sequence reads: CASNPLSRDSGANVLTF. The CDR3 coding sequence is TGTGCCAGCAACCCCCTAAGTAGGGACTCCGGGGCCAACGTCCTGACTTTC. The chain combines TRBV7-9 with TRBJ2-6; tentatively, D is TRBD2 (6 bases). The CDR3 sequence is 17 residues long. Deletions cut 7 bases from V and 4 bases from J, with 20 bases between. Per germline, CDR1 SEHNR and CDR2 FQNEAQ (reference sequence).

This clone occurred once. The CDR3: CASSLEAGGRTDTQYF. In DNA, the CDR3 is TGTGCCAGCAGCTTAGAGGCGGGGGGGCGCACAGATACGCAGTATTTT. The chain links TRBV7-2 to TRBJ2-3, with TRBD2 matching 9 bases. CDR1 SGHTA and CDR2 FQGNSA come from the germline V gene. The CDR3 spans 16 residues. V was pared by 1 base and J by 1 base, with 3 bases of the junction left unmatched.

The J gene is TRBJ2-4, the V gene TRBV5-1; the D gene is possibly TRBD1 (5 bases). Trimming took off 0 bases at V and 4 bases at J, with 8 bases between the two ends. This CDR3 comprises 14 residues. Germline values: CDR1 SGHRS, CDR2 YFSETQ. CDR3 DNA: TGCGCCAGCAGCTTGGAGGGGCAGAAAAACATTCAGTACTTC. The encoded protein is CASSLEGQKNIQYF.

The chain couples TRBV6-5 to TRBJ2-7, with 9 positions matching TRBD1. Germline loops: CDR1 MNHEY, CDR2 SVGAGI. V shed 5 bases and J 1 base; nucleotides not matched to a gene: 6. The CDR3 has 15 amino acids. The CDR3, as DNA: TGTGCCAGCAGTGCCCGGACAGGGGCGTCCTACGAGCAGTACTTC. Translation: CASSARTGASYEQYF.

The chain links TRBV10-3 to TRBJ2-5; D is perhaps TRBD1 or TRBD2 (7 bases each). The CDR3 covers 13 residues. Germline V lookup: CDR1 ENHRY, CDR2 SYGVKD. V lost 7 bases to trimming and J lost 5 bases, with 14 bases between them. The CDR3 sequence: CAITARGGETQYF. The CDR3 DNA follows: TGTGCCATCACCGCCAGGGGGGGGGAGACCCAGTACTTC.

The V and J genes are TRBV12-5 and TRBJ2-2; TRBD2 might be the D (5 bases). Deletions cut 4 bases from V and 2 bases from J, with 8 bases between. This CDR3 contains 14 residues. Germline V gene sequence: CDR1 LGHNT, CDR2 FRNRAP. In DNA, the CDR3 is TGTGCTAGTGGTTGGGAGATAAACACCGGGGAGCTGTTTTTT. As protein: CASGWEINTGELFF.

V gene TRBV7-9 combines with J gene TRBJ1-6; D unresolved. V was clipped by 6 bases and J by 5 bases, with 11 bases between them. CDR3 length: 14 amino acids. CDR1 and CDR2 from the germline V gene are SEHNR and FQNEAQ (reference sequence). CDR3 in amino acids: CASSLTSNNSPLHF. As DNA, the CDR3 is TGTGCCAGCAGTTTAACCTCGAATAATTCACCCCTCCACTTT.